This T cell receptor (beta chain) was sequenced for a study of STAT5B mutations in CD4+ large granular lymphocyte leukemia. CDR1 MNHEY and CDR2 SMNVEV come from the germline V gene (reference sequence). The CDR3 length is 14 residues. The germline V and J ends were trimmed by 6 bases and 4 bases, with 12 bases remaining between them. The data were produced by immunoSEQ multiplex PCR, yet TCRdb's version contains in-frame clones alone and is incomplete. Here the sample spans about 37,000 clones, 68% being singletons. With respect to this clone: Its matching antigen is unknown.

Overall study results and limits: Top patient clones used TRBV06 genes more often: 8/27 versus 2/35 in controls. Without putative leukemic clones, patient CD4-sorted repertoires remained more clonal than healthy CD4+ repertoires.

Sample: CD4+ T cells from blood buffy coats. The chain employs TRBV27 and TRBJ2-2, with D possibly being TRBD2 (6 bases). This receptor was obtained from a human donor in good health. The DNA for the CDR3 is TGTGCCAGCAGGCCGGCGGGGCCCACCGGGGAGCTGTTTTTT. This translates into CASRPAGPTGELFF.